Reported below is one T cell receptor beta chain. Methods used by the authors: Amplification of reference gene primers provided the estimated nucleated cell counts. Here immunoSEQ multiplex PCR was the method, and the copy in TCRdb shows in-frame clones only, minus some. V and J calls and clone size come straight from that table; D and trimming were deduced from the DNA. The sample includes roughly 120,000 clones, 60% to 85% of them seen just once. This entry is derived from a study of blood T cell repertoires in COVID-19. About the study: Specimens from acute and convalescent COVID-19 originated in the United States, Italy and Spain. In each case, the material was cDNA or gDNA derived from T cells, B-cell-depleted T cells, or PBMCs.

Germline lookup yields CDR1 SGHDT and CDR2 YYEEEE. The CDR3 totals 18 residues. Trimming removed 5 bases from V and 3 bases from J, with 24 bases in between. The clonotype originates from an older man with acute or convalescent COVID-19. The chain links TRBV5-6 to TRBJ2-1; TRBD2 might be the D (6 bases). The sample taken for sequencing was peripheral blood. Written as DNA, the CDR3 is TGTGCCAGCAGAGTGGGTAGCGGACCCTTTTCCGACTACAATGAGCAGTTCTTC. It specifies CASRVGSGPFSDYNEQFF.